The 5 T cell receptor beta chains below all came from one sample that was sequenced in a study of neurological immune-mediated disorders. Via MiXCR, TCRdb re-called the 5' RACE reads, giving one row per CDR3 protein. The sample has about 66,000 distinct CDR3 sequences, 4.5% seen once. The sample consisted of PBMCs. The receptors derive from a man aged 30 to 39 with multiple sclerosis.

This clonotype was counted ten times or more. The chain uses TRBV12-3 or TRBV12-4 and TRBJ2-3; D is uncertain. The CDR3 covers 13 residues. V was shortened by 3 bases and J by 2 bases, with 6 bases between the two germline ends. CDR3 protein: CASSFWDTDTQYF. CDR3 bases: TGTGCCAGCAGTTTTTGGGACACAGATACGCAGTATTTT.

This clonotype was detected ten times or more. This chain links TRBV20-1 with TRBJ1-1, with a weak D call TRBD1 (6 bases). This CDR3 contains 15 residues. Germline V gives CDR1 DFQATT, CDR2 SNEGSKA (reference sequence). Deletions cut 2 bases from V and 2 bases from J, with 15 bases between. The CDR3 nucleotides read TGCAGTGCTAGACCGAGGACAGCGAGAAACACTGAAGCTTTCTTT. Amino acids: CSARPRTARNTEAFF.

As concerns this clonotype: The germline gene is not matched at one end of the junction; a read error may be the cause. This chain uses TRBV5-5 with TRBJ1-5; D perhaps matches TRBD1 (5 bases). From germline, CDR1 is SGHKS and CDR2 YYEKEE (reference sequence). This CDR3 region has 14 residues. The CDR3 reads CASSEGTYNQPQNF. As DNA, the CDR3 is TGTGCCAGCAGCGAAGGGACGTATAATCAGCCCCAGAATTTT.

V is TRBV14 and J is TRBJ2-3; D not certain. CDR1 and CDR2 (germline): SGHDN, FVKESK. V was trimmed by 4 bases and J by 7 bases, leaving 12 bases between them. The CDR3 consists of 13 residues. The CDR3 is CASSRQDGYTQYF. CDR3 coding DNA: TGTGCCAGCAGCCGCCAGGACGGGTATACGCAGTATTTT. Full variable domain (rest looked up from reference TRBV14 and TRBJ2-3): EAGVTQFPSHSVIEKGQTVTLRCDPISGHDNLYWYRRVMGKEIKFLLHFVKESKQDESGMPNNRFLAERTGGTYSTLKVQPAELEDSGVYFCASSRQDGYTQYFGPGTRLTVL.

The table lists this clonotype with many counts. The chain employs TRBV20-1 and TRBJ2-6; D is uncertain. Trimming pared 0 bases from V and 0 bases from J, leaving 3 bases between. CDR3 length: 14 residues. The V gene's germline CDR1 is DFQATT and CDR2 SNEGSKA (reference sequence). CDR3 sequence: CSAREGSGANVLTF. Written as DNA, the CDR3 is TGCAGTGCTAGAGAAGGCTCTGGGGCCAACGTCCTGACTTTC.